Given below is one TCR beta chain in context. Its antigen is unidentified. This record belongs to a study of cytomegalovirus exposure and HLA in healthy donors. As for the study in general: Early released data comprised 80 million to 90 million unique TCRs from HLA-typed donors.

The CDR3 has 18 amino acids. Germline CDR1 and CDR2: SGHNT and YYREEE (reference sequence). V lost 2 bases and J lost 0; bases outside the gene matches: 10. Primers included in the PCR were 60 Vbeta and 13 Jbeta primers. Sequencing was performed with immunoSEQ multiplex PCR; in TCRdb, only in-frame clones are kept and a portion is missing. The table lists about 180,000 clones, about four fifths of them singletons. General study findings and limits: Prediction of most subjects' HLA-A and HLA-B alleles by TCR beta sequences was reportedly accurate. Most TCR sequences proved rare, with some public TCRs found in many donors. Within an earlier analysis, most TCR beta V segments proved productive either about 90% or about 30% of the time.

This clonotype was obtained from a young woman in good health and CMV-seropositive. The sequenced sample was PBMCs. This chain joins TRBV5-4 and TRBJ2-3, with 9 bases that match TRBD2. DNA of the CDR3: TGTGCCAGCAGCTTAGGTCTAGCGGGAAGGGAAAGCACAGATACGCAGTATTTT. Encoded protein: CASSLGLAGRESTDTQYF.